The 6 T cell receptor beta chains in this list originate from one sample, sequenced in a study of shared clonotypes between healthy human individuals. Data came from immunoSEQ multiplex PCR; TCRdb stores just in-frame clones and leaves some out. Of 2 million to 2.5 million clones in the sample, 85% to 95% were seen once. The sample taken for sequencing was naive CD4+ T cells sorted from blood. Subset indicated: CD45RA+ positively selected. The receptor set was obtained from a man between 18 and 35 years old in good health.

The rearrangement joins TRBV7-3 to TRBJ2-1; TRBD2 is a possible D gene (6 bases). Trimming stripped 5 bases from V and 5 bases from J, with 16 bases between. The germline V gene has CDR1 SGHTA and CDR2 FQGTGA. This CDR3 region has 15 residues. The CDR3 DNA reads TGTGCCAGCAGCCATACCGGGACTGGGGACAATGAGCAGTTCTTC. Amino acid sequence: CASSHTGTGDNEQFF.

In nucleotides, the CDR3 is TGTGCCTGGAGCGGGACAGGGGTGGATAATTCACCCCTCCACTTT. Residues: CAWSGTGVDNSPLHF. This chain links TRBV30 with TRBJ1-6, with 10 bases matching TRBD1. This CDR3 has 15 amino acids. Germline-derived CDR1 and CDR2 are GTSNPN and SVGIG (reference sequence). The ends lost 3 bases at V and 5 bases at J; junction bases unmatched: 4.

The V and J genes are TRBV25-1 and TRBJ1-6; no clear D. Germline V lookup: CDR1 MGHDK, CDR2 SYGVNS. V shed 4 bases and J shed 7 bases, with 11 bases lying between them. The CDR3 loop spans 14 amino acids. This CDR3 is CASSVRGLNSPLHF. CDR3 coding DNA: TGTGCCAGCAGTGTACGGGGATTAAATTCACCCCTCCACTTT. Full variable domain (remainder filled in from reference TRBV25-1 and TRBJ1-6): EADIYQTPRYLVIGTGKKITLECSQTMGHDKMYWYQQDPGMELHLIHYSYGVNSTEKGDLSSESTVSRIRTEHFPLTLESARPSHTSQYLCASSVRGLNSPLHFGNGTRLTVT.

CDR3: CASSPDRYADTQYF. The DNA of the CDR3 is TGTGCCAGCAGCCCCGACAGGTACGCAGATACGCAGTATTTT. V is TRBV7-2 and J is TRBJ2-3; TRBD1 is a possible D gene (6 bases). The CDR3 has 14 amino acids. Trimming took off 5 bases at V and 4 bases at J, with 13 bases between the two ends. CDR1 is SGHTA, CDR2 FQGNSA, per germline. Full variable domain (remainder filled in from reference TRBV7-2 and TRBJ2-3): GAGVSQSPSNKVTEKGKDVELRCDPISGHTALYWYRQSLGQGLEFLIYFQGNSAPDKSGLPSDRFSAERTGGSVSTLTIQRTQQEDSAVYLCASSPDRYADTQYFGPGTRLTVL.

V and J are TRBV7-6 and TRBJ1-6; D is uncertain. Trimming stripped 10 bases from V and 5 bases from J, with 12 bases between. The CDR3 runs to 13 residues. Germline assignment: CDR1 SGHVS and CDR2 FNYEAQ. This CDR3 is CATAPSNNSPLHF. The CDR3 coding sequence is TGTGCCACCGCCCCCTCTAATAATTCACCCCTCCACTTT.

V usage is TRBV28 and J usage is TRBJ1-4; 10 nucleotides match TRBD1. The CDR3 covers 15 residues. Germline values: CDR1 MDHEN, CDR2 SYDVKM. J gave up 6 bases and V 6 bases, and 7 bases lay outside the gene matches. In DNA form, the CDR3 reads TGTGCCAGCAGCAACTCCGGGACAGGGGATGAAAAACTGTTTTTT. This gives the protein CASSNSGTGDEKLFF.